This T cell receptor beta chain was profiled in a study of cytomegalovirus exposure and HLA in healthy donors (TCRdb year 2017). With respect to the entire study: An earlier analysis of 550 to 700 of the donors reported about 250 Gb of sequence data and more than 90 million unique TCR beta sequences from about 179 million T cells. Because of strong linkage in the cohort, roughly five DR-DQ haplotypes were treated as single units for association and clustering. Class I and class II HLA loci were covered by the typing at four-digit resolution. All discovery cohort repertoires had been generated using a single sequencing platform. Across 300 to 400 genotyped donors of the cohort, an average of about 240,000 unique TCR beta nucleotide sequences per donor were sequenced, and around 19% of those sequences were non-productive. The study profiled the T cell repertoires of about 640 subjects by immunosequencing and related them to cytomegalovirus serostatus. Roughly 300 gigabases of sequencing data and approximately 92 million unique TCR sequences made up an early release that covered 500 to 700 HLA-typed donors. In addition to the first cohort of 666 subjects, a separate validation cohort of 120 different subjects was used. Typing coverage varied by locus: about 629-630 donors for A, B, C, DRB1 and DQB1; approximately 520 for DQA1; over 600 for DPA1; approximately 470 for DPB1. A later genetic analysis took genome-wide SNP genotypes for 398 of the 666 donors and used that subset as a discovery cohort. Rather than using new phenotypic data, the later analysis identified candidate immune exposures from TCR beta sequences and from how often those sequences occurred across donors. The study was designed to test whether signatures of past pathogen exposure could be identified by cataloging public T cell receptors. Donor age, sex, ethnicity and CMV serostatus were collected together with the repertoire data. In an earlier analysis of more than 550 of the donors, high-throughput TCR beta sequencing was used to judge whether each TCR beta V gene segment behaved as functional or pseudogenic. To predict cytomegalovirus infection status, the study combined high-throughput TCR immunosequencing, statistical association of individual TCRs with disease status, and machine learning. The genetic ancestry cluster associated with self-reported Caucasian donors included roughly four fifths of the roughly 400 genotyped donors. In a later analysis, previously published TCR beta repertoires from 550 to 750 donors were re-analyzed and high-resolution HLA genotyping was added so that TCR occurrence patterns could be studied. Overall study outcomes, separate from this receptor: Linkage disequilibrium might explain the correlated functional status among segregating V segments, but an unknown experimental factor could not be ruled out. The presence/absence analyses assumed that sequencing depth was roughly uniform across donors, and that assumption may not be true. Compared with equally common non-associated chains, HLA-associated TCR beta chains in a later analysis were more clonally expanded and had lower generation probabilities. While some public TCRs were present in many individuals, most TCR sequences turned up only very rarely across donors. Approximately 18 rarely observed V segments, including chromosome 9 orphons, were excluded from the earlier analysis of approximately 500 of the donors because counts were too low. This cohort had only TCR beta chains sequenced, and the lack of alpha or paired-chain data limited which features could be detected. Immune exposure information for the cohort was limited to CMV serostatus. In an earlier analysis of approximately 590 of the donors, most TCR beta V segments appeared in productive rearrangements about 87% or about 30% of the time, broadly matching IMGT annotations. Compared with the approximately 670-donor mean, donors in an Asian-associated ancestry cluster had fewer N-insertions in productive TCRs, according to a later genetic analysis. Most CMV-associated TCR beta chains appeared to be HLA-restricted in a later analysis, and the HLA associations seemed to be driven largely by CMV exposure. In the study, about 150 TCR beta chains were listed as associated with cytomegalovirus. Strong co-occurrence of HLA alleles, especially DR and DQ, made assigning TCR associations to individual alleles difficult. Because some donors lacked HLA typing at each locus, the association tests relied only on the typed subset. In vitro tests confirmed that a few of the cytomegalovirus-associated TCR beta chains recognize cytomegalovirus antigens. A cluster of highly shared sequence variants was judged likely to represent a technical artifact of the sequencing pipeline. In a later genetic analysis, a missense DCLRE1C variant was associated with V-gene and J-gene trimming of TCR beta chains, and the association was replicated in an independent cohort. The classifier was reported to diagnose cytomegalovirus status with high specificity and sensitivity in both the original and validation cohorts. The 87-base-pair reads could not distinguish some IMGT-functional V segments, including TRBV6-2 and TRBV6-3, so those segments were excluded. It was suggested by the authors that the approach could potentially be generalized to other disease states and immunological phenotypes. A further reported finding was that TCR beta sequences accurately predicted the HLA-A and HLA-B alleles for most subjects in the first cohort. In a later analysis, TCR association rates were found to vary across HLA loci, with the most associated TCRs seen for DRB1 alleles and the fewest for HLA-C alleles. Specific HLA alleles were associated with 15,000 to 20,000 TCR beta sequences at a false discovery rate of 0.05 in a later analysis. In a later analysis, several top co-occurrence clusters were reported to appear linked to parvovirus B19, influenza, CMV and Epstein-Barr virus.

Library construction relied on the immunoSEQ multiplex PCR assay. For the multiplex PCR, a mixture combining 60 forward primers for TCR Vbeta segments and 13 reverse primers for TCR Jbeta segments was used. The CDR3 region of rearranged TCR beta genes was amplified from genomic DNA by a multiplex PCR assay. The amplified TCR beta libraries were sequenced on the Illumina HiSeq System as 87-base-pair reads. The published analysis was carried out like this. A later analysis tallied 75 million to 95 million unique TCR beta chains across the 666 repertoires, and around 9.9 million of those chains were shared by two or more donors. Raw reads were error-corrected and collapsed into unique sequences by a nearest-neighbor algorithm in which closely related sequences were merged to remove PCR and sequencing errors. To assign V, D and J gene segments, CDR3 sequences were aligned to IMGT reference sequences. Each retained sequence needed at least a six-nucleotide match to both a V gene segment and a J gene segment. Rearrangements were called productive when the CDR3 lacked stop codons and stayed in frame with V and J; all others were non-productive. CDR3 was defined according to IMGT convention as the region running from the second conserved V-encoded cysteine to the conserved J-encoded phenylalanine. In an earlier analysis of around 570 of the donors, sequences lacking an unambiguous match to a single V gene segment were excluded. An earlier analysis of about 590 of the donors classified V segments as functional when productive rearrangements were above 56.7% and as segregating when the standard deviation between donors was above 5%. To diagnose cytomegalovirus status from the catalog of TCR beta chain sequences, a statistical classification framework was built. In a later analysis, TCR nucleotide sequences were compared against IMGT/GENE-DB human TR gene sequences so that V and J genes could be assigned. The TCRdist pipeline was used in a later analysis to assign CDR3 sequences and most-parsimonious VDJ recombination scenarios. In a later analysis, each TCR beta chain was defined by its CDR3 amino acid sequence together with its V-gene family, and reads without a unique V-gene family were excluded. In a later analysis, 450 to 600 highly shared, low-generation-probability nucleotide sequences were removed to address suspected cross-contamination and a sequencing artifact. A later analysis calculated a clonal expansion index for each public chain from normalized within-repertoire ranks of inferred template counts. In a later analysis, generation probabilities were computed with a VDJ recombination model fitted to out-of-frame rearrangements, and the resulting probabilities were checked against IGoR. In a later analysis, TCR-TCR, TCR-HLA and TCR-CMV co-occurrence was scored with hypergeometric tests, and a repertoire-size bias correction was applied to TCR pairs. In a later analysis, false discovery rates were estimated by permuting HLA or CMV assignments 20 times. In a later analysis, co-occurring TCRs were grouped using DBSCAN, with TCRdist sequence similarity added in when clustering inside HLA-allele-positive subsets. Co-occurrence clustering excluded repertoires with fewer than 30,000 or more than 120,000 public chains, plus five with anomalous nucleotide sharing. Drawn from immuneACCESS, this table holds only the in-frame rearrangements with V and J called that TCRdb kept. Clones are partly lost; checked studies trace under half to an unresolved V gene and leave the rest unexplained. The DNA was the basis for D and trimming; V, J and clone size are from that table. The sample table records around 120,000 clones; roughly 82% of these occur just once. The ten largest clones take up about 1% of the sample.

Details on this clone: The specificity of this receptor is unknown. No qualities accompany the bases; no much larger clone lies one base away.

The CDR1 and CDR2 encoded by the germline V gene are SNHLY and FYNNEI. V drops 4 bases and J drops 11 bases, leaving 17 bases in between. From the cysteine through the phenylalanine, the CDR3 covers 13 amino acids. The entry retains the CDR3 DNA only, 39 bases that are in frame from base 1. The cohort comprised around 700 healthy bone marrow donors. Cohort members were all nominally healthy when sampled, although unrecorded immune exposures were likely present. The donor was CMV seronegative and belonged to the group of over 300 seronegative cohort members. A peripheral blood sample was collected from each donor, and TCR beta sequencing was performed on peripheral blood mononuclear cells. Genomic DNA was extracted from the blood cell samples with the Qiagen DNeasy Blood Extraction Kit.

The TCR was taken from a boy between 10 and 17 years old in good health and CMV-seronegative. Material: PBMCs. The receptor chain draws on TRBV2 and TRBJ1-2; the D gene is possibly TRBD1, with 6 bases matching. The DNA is TGTGCCAGCAGTGTGGACAGCCCTAGAAGGTACACCTTC. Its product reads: CASSVDSPRRYTF.